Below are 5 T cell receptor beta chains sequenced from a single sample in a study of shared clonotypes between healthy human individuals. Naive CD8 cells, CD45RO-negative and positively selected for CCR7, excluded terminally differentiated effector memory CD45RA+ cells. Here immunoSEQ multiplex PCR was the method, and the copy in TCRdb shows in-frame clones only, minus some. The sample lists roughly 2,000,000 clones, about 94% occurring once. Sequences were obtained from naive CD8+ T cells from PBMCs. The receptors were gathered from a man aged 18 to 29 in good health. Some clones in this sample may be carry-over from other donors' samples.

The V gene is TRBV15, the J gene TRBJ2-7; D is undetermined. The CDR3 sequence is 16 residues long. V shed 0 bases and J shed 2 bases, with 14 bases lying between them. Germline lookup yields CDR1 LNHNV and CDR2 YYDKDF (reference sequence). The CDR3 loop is CATSRDKHGRTYEQYF. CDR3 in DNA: TGTGCCACCAGCAGAGACAAGCATGGCCGGACCTACGAGCAGTACTTC.

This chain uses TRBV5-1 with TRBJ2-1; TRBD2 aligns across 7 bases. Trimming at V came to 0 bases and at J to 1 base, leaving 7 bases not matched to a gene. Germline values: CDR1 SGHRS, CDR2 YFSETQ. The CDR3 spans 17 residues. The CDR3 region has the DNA TGCGCCAGCAGCTTGGCGACTAGCCCCGTGTCCTACAATGAGCAGTTCTTC. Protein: CASSLATSPVSYNEQFF.

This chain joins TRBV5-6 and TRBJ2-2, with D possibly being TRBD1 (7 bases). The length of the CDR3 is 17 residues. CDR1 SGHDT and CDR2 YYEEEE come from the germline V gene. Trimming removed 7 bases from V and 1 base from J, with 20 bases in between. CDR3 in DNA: TGTGCCAGCGGGGTTACGGGGCGGGACAGGAACACCGGGGAGCTGTTTTTT. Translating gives CASGVTGRDRNTGELFF.

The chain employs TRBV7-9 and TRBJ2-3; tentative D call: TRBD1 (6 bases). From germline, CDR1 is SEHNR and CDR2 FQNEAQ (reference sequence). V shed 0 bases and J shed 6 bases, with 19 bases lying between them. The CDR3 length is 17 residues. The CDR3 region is CASSLARQALGVDTQYF. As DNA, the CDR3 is TGTGCCAGCAGCTTAGCGAGACAGGCCCTTGGCGTTGATACGCAGTATTTT.

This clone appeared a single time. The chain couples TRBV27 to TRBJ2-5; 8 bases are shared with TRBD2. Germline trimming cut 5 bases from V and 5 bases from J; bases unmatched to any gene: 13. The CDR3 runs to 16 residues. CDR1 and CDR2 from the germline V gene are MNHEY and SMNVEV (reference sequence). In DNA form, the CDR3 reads TGTGCCAGCAGTCTAAACCCCGGGGGGGGATGGGAGACCCAGTACTTC. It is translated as CASSLNPGGGWETQYF.